One sample yielded the 14 T cell receptor beta chains listed below, sequenced in a study of blood T cells in healthy people across ages. Sample-barcoded 5' priming and a J-beta primer mix drove a second PCR of roughly 7 to 11 cycles. TCRdb reanalysed the 5' RACE reads using MiXCR and keeps one entry per CDR3 protein. The table lists approximately 770,000 distinct CDR3 sequences, roughly 60% of them singletons. Sample: blood. The receptors derive from a man aged 30 to 45 in good health.

The chain recombines TRBV6-6 with TRBJ2-7, with a tentative D call TRBD1 (7 bases). The CDR3 loop spans 16 amino acids. The germline V and J ends were trimmed by 6 bases and 0 bases, with 18 bases remaining between them. Per germline, CDR1 MNHNY and CDR2 SVGAGI (reference sequence). CDR3 residues: CASSRGDRAYSYEQYF. CDR3 nucleotide sequence: TGTGCCAGCAGCAGGGGGGATAGGGCGTACTCCTACGAGCAGTACTTC.

V and J are TRBV29-1 and TRBJ2-2; D is unclear. Trimming cost V 4 bases and J 5 bases, with 8 bases left between them. Germline V gives CDR1 SQVTM, CDR2 ANQGSEA. This CDR3 contains 12 residues. This chain's CDR3 is CSVAGPTGELFF. The CDR3, as DNA: TGCAGCGTTGCTGGGCCGACCGGGGAGCTGTTTTTT.

The count of this clonotype is one. A junction boundary mismatches the germline segment, possibly from a read error. The chain has TRBV4-2 and TRBJ2-5, with D unclear. The length of the CDR3 is 14 residues. Germline CDR1 is LGHNA and CDR2 is YNFKEQ. The CDR3 DNA is TGTGCCAGCAGCCAAGATCAAGGGTCCGAGACCCTGTACTTC. Amino acids: CASSQDQGSETLYF.

V gene TRBV7-6 combines with J gene TRBJ2-2; 10 nucleotides agree with TRBD1. CDR3 length equals 15 residues. V trimming: 5 bases; J trimming: 6 bases; junction bases outside the gene matches: 6. CDR1 is SGHVS, CDR2 FNYEAQ, per germline. The CDR3 protein is CASSVGQGGAGELFF. The CDR3 nucleotides read TGTGCCAGCAGCGTCGGACAGGGGGGGGCCGGGGAGCTGTTTTTT.

This clonotype was seen a few times. The chain joins TRBV5-1 to TRBJ2-7; 8 bases line up with TRBD1. The CDR3 covers 15 residues. Germline CDR1 is SGHRS and CDR2 is YFSETQ. The V and J ends lost 4 bases and 1 base, in that order; junction bases with no gene match: 7. The CDR3 DNA follows: TGCGCCAGCAGCGCAGGGGACAGGAGTTCCTACGAGCAGTACTTC. Translating gives CASSAGDRSSYEQYF.

This clonotype was picked up many times. In nucleotides, the CDR3 is TGCAGCGTTGGGGCTCAGGGGAAGGGCTATGGCTACACCTTC. Its translation is CSVGAQGKGYGYTF. The chain carries TRBV29-1 and TRBJ1-2; D perhaps matches TRBD1 (6 bases). Trimming left V 4 bases short and J 4 bases short, with 16 bases between. CDR3 length: 14 amino acids. Germline CDR1 SQVTM, CDR2 ANQGSEA.

This sequence joins TRBV5-1 and TRBJ2-4, with a tentative D call TRBD2 (6 bases). Matching the DNA end better, TRBJ2-7 makes the J call doubtful. The CDR3 runs 16 residues. From germline, CDR1 is SGHRS and CDR2 YFSETQ. The CDR3: CASSLGQRAETYEQYF. CDR3 in DNA: TGCGCCAGCAGCTTAGGGCAGCGGGCAGAGACCTACGAGCAGTACTTC.

This CDR3 reads CASSPEGRSHQETQYF. The CDR3 coding sequence is TGTGCCAGTAGCCCAGAAGGGAGATCACACCAAGAGACCCAGTACTTC. The rearrangement links TRBV19 to TRBJ2-5; D is perhaps TRBD2 (5 bases). The CDR3 length is 16 residues. Per the germline V gene, CDR1 is LNHDA and CDR2 is SQIVND (reference sequence). Trimming left V 6 bases short and J 0 bases short, with 17 bases between.

Note on this clonotype: Its ends do not fully match the called genes, so a read error is possible. This chain uses TRBV7-2 with TRBJ2-1; TRBD2 matches at 8 bases. The CDR3 spans 15 residues. The germline V gene encodes CDR1 SGHTA and CDR2 FQGNSA. The CDR3 here is CASSSLAESYNGQFF. In DNA form, the CDR3 reads TGTGCCAGCAGCTCACTAGCGGAGAGCTACAATGGGCAGTTCTTC.

This chain links TRBV29-1 with TRBJ2-3; tentatively, D is TRBD1 (5 bases). The CDR3 covers 14 residues. V was shortened by 7 bases and J by 0 bases, with 14 bases between the two germline ends. In germline, CDR1 is SQVTM, CDR2 ANQGSEA. Written as DNA, the CDR3 is TGCAGCGCCAGGGCCGACCCGAGCACAGATACGCAGTATTTT. Its protein product is CSARADPSTDTQYF.

This clonotype occurred a few times. V usage is TRBV6-6 and J usage is TRBJ2-1; D is uncertain. Germline loops: CDR1 MNHNY, CDR2 SVGAGI (reference sequence). Trimming removed 2 bases from V and 9 bases from J, with 14 bases in between. The CDR3 extends over 14 amino acids. The CDR3 nucleotides are TGTGCCAGCAGTTACGTTTGGCCCCACGGTGAGCAGTTCTTC. As protein: CASSYVWPHGEQFF.

Concerning this clonotype itself: An end of the junction differs from the germline gene, which may be a read error. The chain has TRBV9 and TRBJ2-3; 10 nucleotides match TRBD1. Per the germline V gene, CDR1 is SGDLS and CDR2 is YYNGEE. CDR3 size: 16 residues. DNA of the CDR3: TGTGCCGGCAGCTCTTGGACAGGGGGAAGCACAGATACGCAGTATTTT. It yields the protein CAGSSWTGGSTDTQYF.

The chain combines TRBV9 with TRBJ2-5, with 12 positions matching TRBD2. The CDR3 is 18 amino acids. Germline V CDR1 and CDR2: SGDLS, YYNGEE. J was trimmed by 9 bases and V by 4 bases; bases with no gene match: 19. The CDR3 DNA follows: TGTGCCAGCAGCCGGAAAGCACCTAGCGGGGGGGCCATGGAGGCCCAGTACTTC. Protein product: CASSRKAPSGGAMEAQYF.

The chain couples TRBV7-3 to TRBJ2-4; TRBD1 matches at 7 bases. V gave up 0 bases and J gave up 8 bases; unmatched junction bases: 4. Germline V gives CDR1 SGHTA, CDR2 FQGTGA. The CDR3 is 14 residues long. The CDR3 sequence: CASSLTGGRDIQYF. The DNA for the CDR3 is TGTGCCAGCAGCTTAACAGGGGGCAGGGACATTCAGTACTTC.